The present TCR beta chain was sequenced within a study of OX40 agonist ivuxolimab in advanced cancers. Regarding the research as a whole: The costimulatory receptor OX40 (CD134) was targeted by ivuxolimab, a fully human IgG2 agonistic monoclonal antibody. Intravenous ivuxolimab was administered to patients every 2 weeks at six dose levels: 0.01, 0.1, 0.3, 1.5, 3 and 10 mg/kg. Of the 50 to 55 patients in dose escalation, about 20 had hepatocellular carcinoma, roughly 15 had melanoma, 9 had renal cell carcinoma and 9 had head and neck cancer. In the dose-escalation cohort, 82.7% of patients were male, and the mean age was approximately 60 years, with a range of about 23 to 85. Patients were allowed to have had prior anti-PD-1, anti-PD-L1 or anti-CTLA-4 therapy, and approximately 43% of the dose-escalation patients had previously received checkpoint inhibitors. Partial responses occurred in three dose-escalation patients: two with cutaneous melanoma and one with hepatocellular carcinoma. Peripheral TCRbeta sequencing aimed to test whether ivuxolimab altered TCR sequence diversity and caused clonal T-cell expansion. The monotherapy dose-escalation portion (N ≈ 57 patients) of the phase I ivuxolimab trial is reported in the paper.

Patients with a history of autoimmune disease or receiving systemic immunosuppression were excluded from the trial. Peripheral blood for TCR sequencing was drawn from every dose cohort at baseline, at cycle 4 day 1 and at cycle 7 day 1. Samples were obtained from an open-label, multicenter, first-in-human phase I dose-escalation trial of ivuxolimab. Adults with locally advanced or metastatic melanoma, renal cell, hepatocellular, or head and neck squamous cell carcinoma were enrolled in the trial. Before TCR sequencing, CD4+ T cells and CD8+ T cells were sorted from peripheral blood as separate populations. For sequencing of the TCRbeta CDR3 region, genomic DNA was extracted from the sorted cells. The immunoSEQ Assay was used for sequencing of TCRbeta CDR3 regions. The immuneACCESS repertoire file appears here via TCRdb, limited to in-frame rearrangements. These files lack a portion of the clones; in checked studies, under half of the deficit traces to unresolved V genes, and the cause of the others is not known. This sample lists roughly 140,000 clones; roughly 92% were detected once. Under 0.4% of the sample rests with the top ten.

General findings and caveats noted by the study authors: At doses from 0.1 to 3.0 mg/kg, clonal expansion was seen in both CD4+ and CD8+ blood T cells between baseline and week 6. In the 0.1-3.0 mg/kg groups, partial responders had among the lowest normalized peripheral clonal expansion, particularly in CD8+ T cells. Low levels of normalized T-cell clonal expansion were also seen in some patients who did not respond. After ivuxolimab, more expanded clones were found on average in CD8+ T cells than in CD4+ T cells. The antigen specificity of the peripheral T cells that underwent clonal expansion was not determined.

For this clone: There is no known antigen for this receptor. Base qualities are not at hand, and no much larger clone is one base apart.

Material: CD4+ or CD8+ T cells sorted from blood, obtained in a trial of the OX40 agonist ivuxolimab. The sequence was obtained from an adult with an advanced solid tumor such as melanoma, head and neck, liver or kidney cancer.

The CDR3 here reads CASSREQVQPQHF. The base sequence is TGTGCCAGTAGTCGGGAACAGGTTCAACCCCAGCATTTT. Recombination joined TRBV19 with TRBJ1-5, with TRBD1 as a weak D call on 5 bases. Including the terminal cysteine and phenylalanine, the CDR3 comprises 13 residues. The retained sequence is limited to the CDR3, 39 bases, with the frame set at the first base. The germline V gene (reference sequence) specifies LNHDA as CDR1 and SQIVND as CDR2. V loses 5 bases of germline sequence and J loses 10 bases, and the interval between the two ends is 15 bases.